The source of this T cell receptor (beta chain) is a study of Ad26.COV2.S vaccination and SARS-CoV-2 variants. Study overall: Of the COV1001 trial arms, the Ad26.COV2.S arm included the donor. Ad26.COV2.S, an intramuscular injection, was given once or twice 56 days apart. Overall study findings and caveats: Vaccine and placebo groups showed comparable non-spike TCR breadth.

About this clone itself: Its antigen is not identified.

J was trimmed by 9 bases and V by 2 bases; bases with no gene match: 5. The germline V gene encodes CDR1 GTSNPN and CDR2 SVGIG (reference sequence). This CDR3 is built from 13 residues. As to treatment: roughly 20 received Ad26.COV2.S at low or high dose, single or two shots; 5 received placebo; per-sample allocation not given. Day 63 following the first vaccine or placebo injection was when the samples were taken. A Boston donor was an adult aged 18-55 years. Profiled with immunoSEQ multiplex PCR; TCRdb holds only in-frame clones, not every one. Altogether about 480,000 clones are present, approximately 88% being singletons, with the ten largest covering 10% to 15%.

This rearrangement joins TRBV30 to TRBJ1-2; 11 bases are a match to TRBD1. The sequence was collected from a person aged 18-65 years who received the Ad26.COV2.S COVID-19 vaccine or a placebo. The sequences come from peripheral blood, collected in a trial of Ad26.COV2.S vaccine versus placebo. This CDR3 reads CAWSPGQGASYTF. The CDR3 nucleotides read TGTGCCTGGAGTCCCGGACAGGGGGCAAGCTACACCTTC.